The source of this T cell receptor (beta chain) is a study of OX40 agonist ivuxolimab in advanced cancers. Study background: Allowance was made for prior anti-PD-1, anti-PD-L1 or anti-CTLA-4 therapy, and roughly 39% had some. Study-level points and caveats: Compared with others, partial responders at 0.1-3.0 mg/kg displayed clonal expansion among the lowest. Average numbers of expanded clones were greater in CD8+ T cells than in CD4+.

Germline V gene sequence: CDR1 SEHNR, CDR2 FQNEAQ (reference sequence). V shed 3 bases and J shed 5 bases, with 10 bases lying between them. The CDR3 has 13 amino acids. TCRdb's table, derived via immunoSEQ multiplex PCR, lists solely in-frame clones and lacks some. This sample has tens of thousands of clones, with 84% found just once. Turning to this clone: As yet, its antigen is unknown.

The origin of this receptor is an adult with an advanced solid tumor such as melanoma, head and neck, liver or kidney cancer. V is TRBV7-9 and J is TRBJ1-1; D may be TRBD1 (6 bases). Material: CD4+ or CD8+ T cells sorted from blood, obtained in a trial of the OX40 agonist ivuxolimab. The CDR3 here is CASSLGQGTEAFF. DNA of the CDR3: TGTGCCAGCAGCTTGGGACAAGGGACTGAAGCTTTCTTT.